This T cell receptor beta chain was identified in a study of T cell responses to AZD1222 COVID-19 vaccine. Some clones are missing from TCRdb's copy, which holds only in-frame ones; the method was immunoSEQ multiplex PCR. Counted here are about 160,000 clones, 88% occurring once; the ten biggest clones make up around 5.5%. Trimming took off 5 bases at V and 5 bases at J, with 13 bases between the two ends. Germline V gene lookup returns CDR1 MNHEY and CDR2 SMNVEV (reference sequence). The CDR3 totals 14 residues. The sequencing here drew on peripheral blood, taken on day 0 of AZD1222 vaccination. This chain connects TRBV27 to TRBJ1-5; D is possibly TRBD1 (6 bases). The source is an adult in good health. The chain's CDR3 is CASSPSTGYQPQHF. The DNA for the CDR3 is TGTGCCAGCAGTCCTTCGACAGGTTATCAGCCCCAGCATTTT.